Sequencing of this T cell receptor beta chain was carried out in a study of cytotoxic CD8 clonotypes in ibrutinib-treated CLL. Findings of the study overall: In comparison with age-matched healthy donors, baseline clonality was higher and tracked circulating CD8+ T-cell counts. Clonality went up at ibrutinib response and then declined back toward baseline at progression.

The CDR3 extends over 13 amino acids. The V gene end was trimmed by 6 bases and the J gene end by 6 bases; junction bases not matched to a gene: 3. Per germline, CDR1 SGHVS and CDR2 FNYEAQ. Investigators sought sequencing depths of between 1 in 200,000 and 1 in 1 million T cells. Data came from immunoSEQ multiplex PCR; TCRdb stores just in-frame clones and leaves some out. The sample gives 50,000 to 65,000 clones, 45% to 65% of which show up once; over 12% is in the top ten. Turning to this clone: Its cognate antigen is unknown.

The chain combines TRBV7-6 with TRBJ2-1; 9 bases line up with TRBD1. The source was PBMCs, collected after 12 months of ibrutinib treatment. The source of this sequence is a human donor with chronic lymphocytic leukemia. In nucleotides, the CDR3 is TGTGCCAGCAGGGGACAGGGTGGCAATGAGCAGTTCTTC. Encoded protein: CASRGQGGNEQFF.